A selection of T cell receptor beta chains follows, all from one sample in a study of blood T cell repertoires in COVID-19. Method: immunoSEQ multiplex PCR; TCRdb's copy keeps in-frame clones and lacks some. The sample holds a few hundred thousand clones, around 90% seen once. Source material: peripheral blood. The source of these receptors is a man in his forties with acute or convalescent COVID-19. Each CDR3 is given with its conserved first and last residue. The order of the fields is D gene, V gene, J gene, clone size, CDR3 DNA, CDR3 protein. A D gene is named only where the DNA matches it firmly. Size tells how often a clone was seen (once, few, many) or the class of an expanded clone, and some rows leave it out.

D gene: TRBD1; V gene: TRBV7-9; J gene: TRBJ2-2; clone size: .; CDR3 DNA: TGTGCCAGCAGCAACGGACAGGTGGGGATGATCGGGGAGCTGTTTTTT; CDR3 protein: CASSNGQVGMIGELFF
D gene: .; V gene: TRBV28; J gene: TRBJ1-1; clone size: .; CDR3 DNA: TGTGCCAGCAGTTCCTCTGGGGGGTTCGGCACTGAAGCTTTCTTT; CDR3 protein: CASSSSGGFGTEAFF
D gene: TRBD2; V gene: TRBV18; J gene: TRBJ2-3; clone size: .; CDR3 DNA: TGTGCCAGCTCCCCCTCAGGACTAGCGGATGGAGATACGCAGTATTTT; CDR3 protein: CASSPSGLADGDTQYF
D gene: .; V gene: TRBV28; J gene: TRBJ1-3; clone size: .; CDR3 DNA: TGTGCCAGCAGTTTACCCGCTGGAAACACCATATATTTT; CDR3 protein: CASSLPAGNTIYF
D gene: TRBD1; V gene: TRBV4-1; J gene: TRBJ2-7; clone size: few; CDR3 DNA: TGCGCCAGCAGCCTCCGACAGGGAAAGTCCTACGAGCAGTACTTC; CDR3 protein: CASSLRQGKSYEQYF
D gene: .; V gene: TRBV7-8; J gene: TRBJ2-7; clone size: .; CDR3 DNA: TGTGCCAGCAGCCTCAGAAACTACGAGCAGTACTTC; CDR3 protein: CASSLRNYEQYF
D gene: TRBD1; V gene: TRBV12-3/TRBV12-4; J gene: TRBJ2-7; clone size: .; CDR3 DNA: TGTGCCAGCAGCCCTGGGACAGCCTACGAGCAGTACTTC; CDR3 protein: CASSPGTAYEQYF
D gene: .; V gene: TRBV30; J gene: TRBJ2-7; clone size: .; CDR3 DNA: TGTGCCTGGAGTGGAGGGCAGGTCACTGGGCAGTACTTC; CDR3 protein: CAWSGGQVTGQYF
D gene: .; V gene: TRBV19; J gene: TRBJ1-2; clone size: .; CDR3 DNA: TGTGCCAGTAGTAGAGGGGGTGGCTACACCTTC; CDR3 protein: CASSRGGGYTF
D gene: .; V gene: TRBV15; J gene: TRBJ2-2; clone size: .; CDR3 DNA: TGTGCCACCAGCAGTCAACAGGGGAACACCGGGGAGCTGTTTTTT; CDR3 protein: CATSSQQGNTGELFF
D gene: TRBD1; V gene: TRBV5-1; J gene: TRBJ1-6; clone size: .; CDR3 DNA: TGCGCCAGCAGCTTGGGGGCAGGGGGCCCGGTACCCCTCCACTTT; CDR3 protein: CASSLGAGGPVPLHF
D gene: TRBD1; V gene: TRBV6-5; J gene: TRBJ2-1; clone size: .; CDR3 DNA: TGTGCCACCCGGGACAGAAACAATGAGCAGTTCTTC; CDR3 protein: CATRDRNNEQFF
D gene: .; V gene: TRBV6-6; J gene: TRBJ1-1; clone size: .; CDR3 DNA: TGTGCCAGCACCTTAATCGCGCGGAACACTGAAGCTTTCTTT; CDR3 protein: CASTLIARNTEAFF
D gene: .; V gene: TRBV6-5; J gene: TRBJ1-2; clone size: .; CDR3 DNA: TGTGCCAGCAGTTACTCCCATATGAGGAACTATGGCTACACCTTC; CDR3 protein: CASSYSHMRNYGYTF
D gene: TRBD1; V gene: TRBV29-1; J gene: TRBJ2-1; clone size: .; CDR3 DNA: TGCAGCGTTGAAGGACAGGGGGGCAAGTTCTTC; CDR3 protein: CSVEGQGGKFF
D gene: TRBD1; V gene: TRBV6-5; J gene: TRBJ1-5; clone size: .; CDR3 DNA: TGTGCCAGCAGGGACAGGGTCGAATATCAGCCCCAGCATTTT; CDR3 protein: CASRDRVEYQPQHF
D gene: TRBD2; V gene: TRBV7-9; J gene: TRBJ2-7; clone size: few; CDR3 DNA: TGTGCCAGCAGCTCCGGGACTAGCGGGTACGAGCAGTACTTC; CDR3 protein: CASSSGTSGYEQYF
D gene: .; V gene: TRBV4-3; J gene: TRBJ2-7; clone size: .; CDR3 DNA: TGCGCCAGCAGCCAAGATCTTGAGCGGACCTACGAGCAGTACTTC; CDR3 protein: CASSQDLERTYEQYF
D gene: TRBD1; V gene: TRBV7-2; J gene: TRBJ1-2; clone size: .; CDR3 DNA: TGTGCCAGCAGCTGGGACAGGGGGGTGGGGTCTGGCTACACCTTC; CDR3 protein: CASSWDRGVGSGYTF
D gene: .; V gene: TRBV30; J gene: TRBJ2-7; clone size: few; CDR3 DNA: TGTGCCTGGAGTGTATCTATGTACGAGCAGTACTTC; CDR3 protein: CAWSVSMYEQYF
D gene: .; V gene: TRBV21-1; J gene: TRBJ2-7; clone size: .; CDR3 DNA: TGTGCCAGCAGCCCCGACCGGCCTAGCGTGCCCTACGAGCAGTACTTC; CDR3 protein: CASSPDRPSVPYEQYF
D gene: TRBD2; V gene: TRBV28; J gene: TRBJ2-7; clone size: .; CDR3 DNA: TGTGCCAGCACCGACTACGGTAGCGGGGCCCTCCGGTACGAGCAGTACTTC; CDR3 protein: CASTDYGSGALRYEQYF
D gene: .; V gene: TRBV7-8; J gene: TRBJ2-1; clone size: .; CDR3 DNA: TGTGCCAGCAGCTCCGGACTCACCGGGGGCAATGAGCAGTTCTTC; CDR3 protein: CASSSGLTGGNEQFF
D gene: .; V gene: TRBV6-6; J gene: TRBJ1-4; clone size: .; CDR3 DNA: TGTGCCAGCAACGACAGTAATAATGAAAAACTGTTTTTT; CDR3 protein: CASNDSNNEKLFF
D gene: TRBD1; V gene: TRBV27; J gene: TRBJ2-5; clone size: .; CDR3 DNA: TGTGCCAGCAGTTCGACAGGGTGGGAGACCCAGTACTTC; CDR3 protein: CASSSTGWETQYF
D gene: .; V gene: TRBV18; J gene: TRBJ1-1; clone size: once; CDR3 DNA: TGTGCCAGCTCACCACAGCGGGTTAAGGACACTGAAGCTTTCTTT; CDR3 protein: CASSPQRVKDTEAFF
D gene: .; V gene: TRBV7-2; J gene: TRBJ2-5; clone size: .; CDR3 DNA: TGTGCCAGCAGCCGACGGGGGTGGGAGACCCAGTACTTC; CDR3 protein: CASSRRGWETQYF
D gene: .; V gene: TRBV28; J gene: TRBJ1-1; clone size: .; CDR3 DNA: TGTGCCAGCAGTTTTAACCGGGGGGGCACTGAAGCTTTCTTT; CDR3 protein: CASSFNRGGTEAFF
D gene: TRBD1; V gene: TRBV18; J gene: TRBJ1-6; clone size: .; CDR3 DNA: TGTGCCAGCTCACCACAGACAGGGAATAATTCACCCCTCCACTTT; CDR3 protein: CASSPQTGNNSPLHF
D gene: .; V gene: TRBV9; J gene: TRBJ2-2; clone size: .; CDR3 DNA: TGTGCCAGCAGCTCACGGAGGGGCGGCATCGACACCGGGGAGCTGTTTTTT; CDR3 protein: CASSSRRGGIDTGELFF
D gene: .; V gene: TRBV9; J gene: TRBJ2-1; clone size: .; CDR3 DNA: TGTGCCAGCAGCGTAGCCGTCTCGCGGGAAGGTGAGCAGTTCTTC; CDR3 protein: CASSVAVSREGEQFF
D gene: .; V gene: TRBV28; J gene: TRBJ1-4; clone size: .; CDR3 DNA: TGTGCCAGTAGGACACCGGGTCATGAAAAACTGTTTTTT; CDR3 protein: CASRTPGHEKLFF
D gene: .; V gene: TRBV28; J gene: TRBJ1-3; clone size: .; CDR3 DNA: TGTGCCAGCAGTTTATCCTCCTACCTAGGAAACACCATATATTTT; CDR3 protein: CASSLSSYLGNTIYF
D gene: TRBD1; V gene: TRBV29-1; J gene: TRBJ2-7; clone size: .; CDR3 DNA: TGCAGCGTTGTACAGGGGGACACCTACGAGCAGTACTTC; CDR3 protein: CSVVQGDTYEQYF
D gene: .; V gene: TRBV19; J gene: TRBJ1-2; clone size: .; CDR3 DNA: TGTGCCAGTACCCCGGGGGGCTACACCAATGGCTACACCTTC; CDR3 protein: CASTPGGYTNGYTF
D gene: TRBD2; V gene: TRBV28; J gene: TRBJ2-5; clone size: once; CDR3 DNA: TGTGCCAGCAGTTTACCGTCGGGCGGGAGGGCGGAGACCCAGTACTTC; CDR3 protein: CASSLPSGGRAETQYF
D gene: TRBD2; V gene: TRBV28; J gene: TRBJ2-2; clone size: once; CDR3 DNA: TGTGCCAGCAGTCCGCCGGCTAGCGGGCAATCGAACACCGGGGAGCTGTTTTTT; CDR3 protein: CASSPPASGQSNTGELFF
D gene: TRBD1; V gene: TRBV27; J gene: TRBJ2-2; clone size: once; CDR3 DNA: TGTGCCAGCAGTCCACAGGGGGCTATCACCGGGGAGCTGTTTTTT; CDR3 protein: CASSPQGAITGELFF
D gene: TRBD1; V gene: TRBV15; J gene: TRBJ2-5; clone size: .; CDR3 DNA: TGTGCCACCAGCAGGACAGGGACAGGGGGCATGGAGACCCAGTACTTC; CDR3 protein: CATSRTGTGGMETQYF
D gene: .; V gene: TRBV19; J gene: TRBJ2-2; clone size: .; CDR3 DNA: TGTGCCAGTAGTATCGACACCGGGGAGCTGTTTTTT; CDR3 protein: CASSIDTGELFF
D gene: TRBD1; V gene: TRBV5-1; J gene: TRBJ2-1; clone size: .; CDR3 DNA: TGCGCCAGCAGCTTCGACAGGGGGCGCGTTGGGCAGTTCTTC; CDR3 protein: CASSFDRGRVGQFF
D gene: TRBD1; V gene: TRBV4-1; J gene: TRBJ2-1; clone size: .; CDR3 DNA: TGCGCCAGCAGCCAAGCCGGGACAGGGGTCGACAATGAGCAGTTCTTC; CDR3 protein: CASSQAGTGVDNEQFF
D gene: .; V gene: TRBV4-3; J gene: TRBJ1-1; clone size: .; CDR3 DNA: TGCGCCAGCAGCCAAGATCAATCCGTACTTATGGCTTTCTTT; CDR3 protein: CASSQDQSVLMAFF
D gene: .; V gene: TRBV27; J gene: TRBJ2-3; clone size: .; CDR3 DNA: TGTGCCAGCACCTCTAGTTATCTTTCAGATACGCAGTATTTT; CDR3 protein: CASTSSYLSDTQYF
D gene: .; V gene: TRBV27; J gene: TRBJ1-2; clone size: .; CDR3 DNA: TGTGCCAGCAGTTTCTATGCAGGCAAAAACTATGGCTACACCTTC; CDR3 protein: CASSFYAGKNYGYTF
D gene: TRBD2; V gene: TRBV5-1; J gene: TRBJ2-4; clone size: .; CDR3 DNA: TGCGCCAGCAGCCTCGCGGGCGGGAGAGGCACTCGATCGTACTTC; CDR3 protein: CASSLAGGRGTRSYF
D gene: .; V gene: TRBV28; J gene: TRBJ2-7; clone size: .; CDR3 DNA: TGTGCCAGCAGTGCCAACGAGGGTGTGGTACGCGAGCAGTACTTC; CDR3 protein: CASSANEGVVREQYF
D gene: .; V gene: TRBV18; J gene: TRBJ1-6; clone size: .; CDR3 DNA: TGTGCCAGCTCACCACAGGGACTCTATAATTCACCCCTCCACTTT; CDR3 protein: CASSPQGLYNSPLHF
D gene: .; V gene: TRBV5-6; J gene: TRBJ2-5; clone size: .; CDR3 DNA: TGTGCCAGCAGCCTCTCTGACAGCGCGTGGATACTACAAGAGACCCAGTACTTC; CDR3 protein: CASSLSDSAWILQETQYF
D gene: TRBD2; V gene: TRBV6-6; J gene: TRBJ2-1; clone size: .; CDR3 DNA: TGTGCCAGCAGTCAACCGGGACTAGCCCATGAGCAGTTCTTC; CDR3 protein: CASSQPGLAHEQFF
D gene: TRBD1; V gene: TRBV9; J gene: TRBJ2-5; clone size: .; CDR3 DNA: TGTGCCAGCAGCGTAGGGAACAGGGGGTACCAAGAGACCCAGTACTTC; CDR3 protein: CASSVGNRGYQETQYF
D gene: TRBD1; V gene: TRBV5-1; J gene: TRBJ2-1; clone size: .; CDR3 DNA: TGCGCCAGCAGCCCGACCGGGACAGACTATTACAATGAGCAGTTCTTC; CDR3 protein: CASSPTGTDYYNEQFF
D gene: TRBD1; V gene: TRBV12-3/TRBV12-4; J gene: TRBJ1-2; clone size: .; CDR3 DNA: TGTGCCAGCTGGACAGGACCGGGAGGCTACACCTTC; CDR3 protein: CASWTGPGGYTF
D gene: .; V gene: TRBV5-1; J gene: TRBJ2-5; clone size: .; CDR3 DNA: TGCGCCAGCAGCTTAGGAACACTCCACCAGGGAGAGACCCAGTACTTC; CDR3 protein: CASSLGTLHQGETQYF
D gene: .; V gene: TRBV12-3/TRBV12-4; J gene: TRBJ2-1; clone size: .; CDR3 DNA: TGTGCCAGCAGTTTCTTCTTCAATGAGCAGTTCTTC; CDR3 protein: CASSFFFNEQFF
D gene: TRBD1; V gene: TRBV28; J gene: TRBJ1-4; clone size: .; CDR3 DNA: TGTGCCAGCAGTCTCCGGACAGGGGTGGGTGAAAAACTGTTTTTT; CDR3 protein: CASSLRTGVGEKLFF
D gene: TRBD1; V gene: TRBV27; J gene: TRBJ1-2; clone size: .; CDR3 DNA: TGTGCCAGCAGTCTCTTCAGGGGGGTTATGGAGGGCTACACCTTC; CDR3 protein: CASSLFRGVMEGYTF